A single sample is the source of the 2 T cell receptor beta chains below, sequenced in a study of shared T cell receptors in the human thymus. Measured with immunoSEQ multiplex PCR; TCRdb has only the in-frame clones, and not every one. The sample consists of roughly 710,000 clones, 80% to 90% of them appearing once. These data also formed part of another study, on human thymus T cells.

Sample: thymocytes. The receptors stem from a girl under three years old with a congenital heart defect.

The chain combines TRBV2 with TRBJ1-4; 9 bases align to TRBD1. The ends lost 8 bases at V and 4 bases at J; junction bases unmatched: 17. CDR3 length equals 18 residues. CDR1 and CDR2 from the germline V gene are SNHLY and FYNNEI. CDR3 in DNA: TGTGCCAGCCGAGGTCTCCGGGACAGGGAATATAATAATGAAAAACTGTTTTTT. It codes for CASRGLRDREYNNEKLFF.

The genes are TRBV9 and TRBJ2-2; tentatively, D is TRBD1 (5 bases). This CDR3 region has 14 residues. CDR1 is SGDLS and CDR2 is YYNGEE in the germline V gene. Deletions cut 5 bases from V and 5 bases from J, with 13 bases between. The CDR3 here is CASSPFRATGELFF. The CDR3 DNA reads TGTGCCAGCAGTCCGTTCAGGGCTACCGGGGAGCTGTTTTTT. Variable domain in full (rest from reference TRBV9 and TRBJ2-2): DSGVTQTPKHLITATGQRVTLRCSPRSGDLSVYWYQQSLDQGLQFLIQYYNGEERAKGNILERFSAQQFPDLHSELNLSSLELGDSALYFCASSPFRATGELFFGEGSRLTVL.